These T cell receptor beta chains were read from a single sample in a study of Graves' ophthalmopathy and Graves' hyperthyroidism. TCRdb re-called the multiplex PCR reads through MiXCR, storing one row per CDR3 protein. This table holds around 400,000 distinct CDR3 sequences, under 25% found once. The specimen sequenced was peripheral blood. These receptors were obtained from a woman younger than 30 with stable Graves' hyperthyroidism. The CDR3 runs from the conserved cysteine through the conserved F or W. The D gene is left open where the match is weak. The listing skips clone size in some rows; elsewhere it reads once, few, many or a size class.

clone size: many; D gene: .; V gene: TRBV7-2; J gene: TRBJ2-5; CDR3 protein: CASSSPGGTQYF; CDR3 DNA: TGTGCCAGCAGCTCTCCTGGAGGGACCCAGTACTTC
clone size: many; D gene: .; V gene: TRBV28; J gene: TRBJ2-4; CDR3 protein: CASRNRNRSRGVQGDIQYF; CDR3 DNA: TGTGCCAGCAGAAATCGAAACCGGTCTAGGGGGGTACAAGGGGACATTCAGTACTTC
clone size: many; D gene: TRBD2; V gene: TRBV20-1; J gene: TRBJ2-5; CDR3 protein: CSASEREAAEETQYF; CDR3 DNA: TGCAGTGCTAGTGAGCGGGAGGCCGCCGAAGAGACCCAGTACTTC
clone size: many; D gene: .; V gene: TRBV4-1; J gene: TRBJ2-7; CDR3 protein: CASSQEKPFTYEQYF; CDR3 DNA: TGCGCCAGCAGCCAAGAGAAGCCGTTCACCTACGAGCAGTACTTC
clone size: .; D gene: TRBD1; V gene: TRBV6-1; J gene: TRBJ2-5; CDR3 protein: CASSDWTGSQETQYF; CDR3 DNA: TGTGCCAGCAGTGATTGGACAGGAAGCCAAGAGACCCAGTACTTC
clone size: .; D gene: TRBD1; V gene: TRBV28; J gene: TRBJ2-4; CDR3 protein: CASRLDRAKNIQYF; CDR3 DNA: TGTGCCAGCAGACTGGACAGGGCTAAAAACATTCAGTACTTC
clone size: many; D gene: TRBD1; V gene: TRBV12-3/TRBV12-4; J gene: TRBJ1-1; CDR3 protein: CASRPRTGSTEAFF; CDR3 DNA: TGTGCCAGCAGACCCAGGACAGGGAGCACTGAAGCTTTCTTT
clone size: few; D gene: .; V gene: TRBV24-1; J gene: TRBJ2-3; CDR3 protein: CATRARTRGDTQYF; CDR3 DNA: TGTGCCACCAGGGCCCGGACGAGGGGAGATACGCAGTATTTT
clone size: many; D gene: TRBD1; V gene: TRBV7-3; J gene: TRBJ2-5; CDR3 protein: CASSPDRAGTQYF; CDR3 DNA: TGTGCCAGCAGCCCCGACAGGGCGGGGACCCAGTACTTC
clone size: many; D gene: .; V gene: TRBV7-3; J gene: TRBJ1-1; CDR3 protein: CASSTGARTEAFF; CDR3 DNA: TGTGCCAGCAGTACAGGTGCCCGAACTGAAGCTTTCTTT
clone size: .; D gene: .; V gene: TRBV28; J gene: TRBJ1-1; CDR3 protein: CASSLGRMGNTEAFF; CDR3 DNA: TGTGCCAGCAGTTTGGGAAGGATGGGGAACACTGAAGCTTTCTTT
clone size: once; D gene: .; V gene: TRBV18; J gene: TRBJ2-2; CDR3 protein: CASSPPARYTGELFF; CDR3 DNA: TGTGCCAGCTCACCACCGGCGCGTTACACCGGGGAGCTGTTTTTT
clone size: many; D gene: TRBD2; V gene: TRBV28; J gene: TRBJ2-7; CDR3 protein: CASRTTNIGTSGKSHF; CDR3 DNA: TGTGCCAGCAGAACAACAAATATCGGGACTAGCGGGAAATCCCACTTC
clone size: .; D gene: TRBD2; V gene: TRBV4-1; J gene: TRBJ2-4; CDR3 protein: CASSQGKPAGSKNIQYF; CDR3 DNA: TGCGCCAGCAGCCAAGGAAAACCAGCGGGGTCCAAAAACATTCAGTACTTC
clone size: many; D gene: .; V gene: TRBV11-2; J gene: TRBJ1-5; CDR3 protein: CASSLDPAGNQPQHF; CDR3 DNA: TGTGCCAGCAGCTTAGATCCGGCAGGCAATCAGCCCCAGCATTTT
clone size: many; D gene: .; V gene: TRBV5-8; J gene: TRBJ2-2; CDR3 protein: CASSLDGGELFF; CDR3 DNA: TGTGCCAGCAGCTTGGATGGCGGGGAGCTGTTTTTT
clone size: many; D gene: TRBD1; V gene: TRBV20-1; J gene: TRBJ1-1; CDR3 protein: CSAREGYRGLTEAFF; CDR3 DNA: TGCAGTGCTAGAGAGGGTTACAGGGGGCTTACTGAAGCTTTCTTT
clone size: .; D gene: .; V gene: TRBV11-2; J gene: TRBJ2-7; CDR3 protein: CASSLPGGFSYEQYF; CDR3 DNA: TGTGCCAGCAGCTTACCGGGTGGTTTCTCCTACGAGCAGTACTTC
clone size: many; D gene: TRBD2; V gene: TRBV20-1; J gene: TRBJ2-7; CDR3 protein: CSAHPGLGVREQYF; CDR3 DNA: TGCAGTGCTCACCCGGGACTAGGAGTGAGGGAGCAGTACTTC
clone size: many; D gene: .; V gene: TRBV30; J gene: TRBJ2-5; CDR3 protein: CAWSFGRVETQYF; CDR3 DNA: TGTGCCTGGAGTTTTGGCAGGGTTGAGACCCAGTACTTC
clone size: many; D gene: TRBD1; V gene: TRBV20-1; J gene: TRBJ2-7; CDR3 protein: CSATRSGQGGYEQYF; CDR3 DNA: TGCAGTGCCACGAGGTCAGGACAGGGAGGATACGAGCAGTACTTC
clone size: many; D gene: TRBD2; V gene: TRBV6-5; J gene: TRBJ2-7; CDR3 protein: CASSYGVAGGIYEQYF; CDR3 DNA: TGTGCCAGCAGTTACGGGGTAGCGGGAGGGATCTACGAGCAGTACTTC
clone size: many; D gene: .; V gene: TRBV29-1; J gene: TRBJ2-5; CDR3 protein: CSVAGGFRETQYF; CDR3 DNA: TGCAGCGTTGCTGGGGGTTTTAGAGAGACCCAGTACTTC
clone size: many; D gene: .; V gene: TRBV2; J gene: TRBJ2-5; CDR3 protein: CASSEMGEETQYF; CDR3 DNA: TGTGCCAGCAGTGAGATGGGAGAAGAGACCCAGTACTTC
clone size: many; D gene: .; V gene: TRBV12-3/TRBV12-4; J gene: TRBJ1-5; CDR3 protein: CASRPGTGLTYSNQPQHF; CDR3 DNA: TGTGCCAGCAGACCGGGGACGGGATTAACTTATAGCAATCAGCCCCAGCATTTT
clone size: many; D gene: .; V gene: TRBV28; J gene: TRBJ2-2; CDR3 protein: CARQDRNTGELFF; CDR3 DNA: TGTGCCAGACAGGACAGAAACACCGGGGAGCTGTTTTTT
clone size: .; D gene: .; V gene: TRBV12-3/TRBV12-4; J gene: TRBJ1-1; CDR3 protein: CASSFWRGEAFF; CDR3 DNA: TGTGCCAGCAGTTTCTGGCGGGGTGAAGCTTTCTTT
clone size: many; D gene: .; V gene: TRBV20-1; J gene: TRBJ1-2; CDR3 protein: CSAERDTYGYTF; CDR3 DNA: TGCAGTGCCGAAAGGGACACCTATGGCTACACCTTC
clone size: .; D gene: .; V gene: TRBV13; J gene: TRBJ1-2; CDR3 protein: CASSLGQGLGGYTF; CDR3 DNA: TGTGCCAGCAGCTTAGGGCAGGGGCTGGGAGGCTACACCTTC
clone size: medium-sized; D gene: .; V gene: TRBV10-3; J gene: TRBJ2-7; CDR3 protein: CAISEVRGVSYEQYF; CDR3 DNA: TGTGCCATCAGTGAGGTCAGGGGCGTTTCCTACGAGCAGTACTTC
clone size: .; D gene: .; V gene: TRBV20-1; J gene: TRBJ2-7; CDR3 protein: CSARDFVGLTYEQYF; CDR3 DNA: TGCAGTGCTAGAGATTTTGTCGGACTTACCTACGAGCAGTACTTC
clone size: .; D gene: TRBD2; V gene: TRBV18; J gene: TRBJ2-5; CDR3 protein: CTSSPGLAGRVETQYF; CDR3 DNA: TGTACCAGCTCACCAGGGCTAGCGGGACGTGTGGAGACCCAGTACTTC
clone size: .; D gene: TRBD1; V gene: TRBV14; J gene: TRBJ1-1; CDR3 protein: CASSQSRDSEAFF; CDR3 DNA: TGTGCCAGCAGCCAATCCCGGGACAGTGAAGCTTTCTTT
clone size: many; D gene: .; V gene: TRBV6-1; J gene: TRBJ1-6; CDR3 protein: CASSVSSYNSPLHF; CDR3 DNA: TGTGCCAGCAGTGTGAGCTCCTATAATTCACCCCTCCACTTT
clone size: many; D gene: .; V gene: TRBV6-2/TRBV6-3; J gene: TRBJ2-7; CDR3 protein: CASSYSDSAYEQYF; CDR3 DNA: TGTGCCAGCAGTTACAGCGACAGTGCCTACGAGCAGTACTTC
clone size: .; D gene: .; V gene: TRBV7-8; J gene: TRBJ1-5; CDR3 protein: CASSLSLGLTNQPQHF; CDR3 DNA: TGTGCCAGCAGCTTATCATTAGGGCTCACCAATCAGCCCCAGCATTTT
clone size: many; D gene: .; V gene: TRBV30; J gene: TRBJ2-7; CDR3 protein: CAWGDTYEQYF; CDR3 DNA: TGTGCCTGGGGGGACACCTACGAGCAGTACTTC
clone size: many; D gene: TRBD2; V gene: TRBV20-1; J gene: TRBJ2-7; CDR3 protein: CSARDGASGYEQYF; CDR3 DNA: TGCAGTGCTAGAGATGGGGCTAGCGGTTACGAGCAGTACTTC
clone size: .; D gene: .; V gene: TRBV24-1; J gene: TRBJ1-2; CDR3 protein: CAPRGPANYGYTF; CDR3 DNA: TGTGCCCCCCGGGGCCCCGCTAACTATGGCTACACCTTC
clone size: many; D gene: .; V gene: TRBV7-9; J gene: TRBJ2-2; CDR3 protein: CASSVVGTGELFF; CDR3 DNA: TGTGCCAGCAGCGTGGTGGGCACCGGGGAGCTGTTTTTT
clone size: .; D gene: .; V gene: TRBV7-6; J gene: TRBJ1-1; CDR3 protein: CASSPPGTLNTEAFF; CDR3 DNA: TGTGCCAGCAGCCCTCCCGGGACACTGAACACTGAAGCTTTCTTT
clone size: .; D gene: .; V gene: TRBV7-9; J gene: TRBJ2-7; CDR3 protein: CASSWGPNSYEQYF; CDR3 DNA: TGTGCCAGCAGCTGGGGACCCAATTCCTACGAGCAGTACTTC
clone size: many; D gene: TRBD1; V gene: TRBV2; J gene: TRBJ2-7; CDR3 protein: CASSINPGQGAEQYF; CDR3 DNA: TGTGCCAGCAGTATAAATCCAGGACAGGGGGCCGAGCAGTACTTC